This T cell receptor beta chain appears in the sequencing data of a study of blood T cell repertoires in COVID-19 (dated by TCRdb to 2020 to 2022). At the level of the whole study: The collaborator samples originated in the United States, Italy and Spain and spanned the acute and convalescent phases of COVID-19. The prospective study material was composed of cDNA or gDNA derived from T cells, B-cell-depleted T cells, or PBMCs. Subjects who had been exposed to COVID-19, were actively infected with it, or had recovered from it provided the deeply sampled blood TCRbeta repertoires that made up the dataset. A freely available public database, intended as a resource for researchers studying the immune response to SARS-CoV-2, is where the repertoires were released. Samples came from the ongoing ImmuneRACE study (first 160 participants) plus 1,254 subjects from 6 global collaborators. Sample metadata almost always included a de-identified subject ID, COVID-19 status, age in years and sex. Where HLA class I and class II types were available, the types were taken from metadata supplied by the sample provider, not from assay-based typing.

TCRbeta CDR3 regions were amplified from genomic DNA using the immunoSEQ Assay, a bias-controlled multiplex PCR. Per the source publication's procedure: The number of nucleated cells in each sample was estimated by amplification of reference gene primers within the assay. To quantify the absolute abundance of each unique TCRbeta CDR3 rearrangement, sequence reads were collapsed and filtered. Productive Simpson clonality was computed per sample as the square root of Simpson's diversity index over productive rearrangements. The table comes from immuneACCESS by way of TCRdb, which keeps in-frame sequences with V and J called. Part of the clones is missing from these tables; in studies checked, under half for an unresolved V gene and the rest for unknown reasons. The D gene and trimming were derived from the DNA, and the V and J assignments and clone size from that table. The sample table holds roughly 30,000 clones, of which over 90% were seen once. The ten largest clones add up to roughly 5.2% of the sample.

Each collaborating institution followed its own protocols to collect whole blood in K2EDTA tubes. For TCRbeta analysis, collaborator samples were shipped as frozen whole blood, as isolated PBMCs, or as DNA extracted from either sample type. General findings and caveats noted by the study authors: The amount of clinical and demographic metadata varied by source and participant and was provided uncurated.

Reading the germline V gene gives CDR1 SQVTM and CDR2 ANQGSEA. Relative to germline, V is missing 7 bases and J is missing 0 bases, with 6 bases of the junction outside any gene match. Including cysteine and phenylalanine, the CDR3 has 14 amino acids. Only the CDR3 DNA stays, 42 bases, in frame from base 1. In regard to this clone: Its target antigen remains unknown. No per-base quality is available; no much larger clone lies one base away.

Recombination joined TRBV29-1 with TRBJ2-1; a stretch of 7 junction bases matches TRBD1. Sequencing was done on a sample of peripheral blood. This receptor was identified in a human donor in a cohort sampled during active COVID-19. This receptor carries the CDR3 CSGYRGSSYNEQFF. The bases read TGCAGCGGCTACAGGGGAAGCTCCTACAATGAGCAGTTCTTC.